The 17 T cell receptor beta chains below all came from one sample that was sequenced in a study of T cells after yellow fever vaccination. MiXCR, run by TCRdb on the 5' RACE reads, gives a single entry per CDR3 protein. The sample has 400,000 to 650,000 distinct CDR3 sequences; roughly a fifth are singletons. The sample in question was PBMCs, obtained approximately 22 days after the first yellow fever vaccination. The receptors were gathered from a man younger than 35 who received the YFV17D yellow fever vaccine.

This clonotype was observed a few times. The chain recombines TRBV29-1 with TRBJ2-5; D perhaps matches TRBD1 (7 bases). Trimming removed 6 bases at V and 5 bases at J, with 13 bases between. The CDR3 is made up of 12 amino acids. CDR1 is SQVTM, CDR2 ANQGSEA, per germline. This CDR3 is CSVAGGTETQYF. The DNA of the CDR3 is TGCAGCGTGGCAGGGGGGACGGAGACCCAGTACTTC. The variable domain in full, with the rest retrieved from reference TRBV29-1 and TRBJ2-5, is SAVISQKPSRDICQRGTSLTIQCQVDSQVTMMFWYRQQPGQSLTLIATANQGSEATYESGFVIDKFPISRPNLTFSTLTVSNMSPEDSSIYLCSVAGGTETQYFGPGTRLLVL.

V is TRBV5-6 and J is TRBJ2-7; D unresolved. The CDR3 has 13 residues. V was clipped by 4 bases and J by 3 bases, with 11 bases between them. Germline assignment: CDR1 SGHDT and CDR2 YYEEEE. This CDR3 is CASSLRSIYEQYV. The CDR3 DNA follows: TGTGCCAGCAGCCTGCGGTCCATCTACGAGCAGTACGTC.

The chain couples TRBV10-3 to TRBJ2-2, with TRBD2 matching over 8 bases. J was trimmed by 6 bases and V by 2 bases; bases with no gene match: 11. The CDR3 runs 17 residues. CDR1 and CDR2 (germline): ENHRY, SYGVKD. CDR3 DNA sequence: TGTGCCATCAGTGAGAGAAGGGACCGGACTAGCCCCGGGGAGCTGTTTTTT. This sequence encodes CAISERRDRTSPGELFF.

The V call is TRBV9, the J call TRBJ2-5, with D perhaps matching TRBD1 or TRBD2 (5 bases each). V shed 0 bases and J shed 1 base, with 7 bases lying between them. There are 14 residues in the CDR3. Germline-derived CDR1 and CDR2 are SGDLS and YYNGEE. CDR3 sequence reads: CASSVGGSQETQYF. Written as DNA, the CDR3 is TGTGCCAGCAGCGTAGGGGGGTCCCAAGAGACCCAGTACTTC.

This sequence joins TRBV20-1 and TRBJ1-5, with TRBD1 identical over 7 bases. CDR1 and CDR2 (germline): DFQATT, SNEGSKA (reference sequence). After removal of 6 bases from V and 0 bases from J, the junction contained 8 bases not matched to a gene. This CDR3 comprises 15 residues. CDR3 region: CSASRGADSNQPQHF. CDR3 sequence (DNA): TGCAGTGCCTCCAGGGGGGCTGATAGCAATCAGCCCCAGCATTTT.

Here the CDR3 reads CASSQDRYRGLYNEQFF. The CDR3 coding sequence is TGCGCCAGCAGCCAAGATCGTTACAGGGGGTTGTACAATGAGCAGTTCTTC. The rearrangement joins TRBV4-3 to TRBJ2-1; 8 nucleotides line up with TRBD1. This CDR3 region has 17 residues. Trimming at V came to 0 bases and at J to 4 bases, leaving 8 bases not matched to a gene. The V gene's germline CDR1 is LGHNA and CDR2 YSLEER.

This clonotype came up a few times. CDR3 in DNA: TGCGCCAGCAGCTTGGGACAGGGGGATGAAAAACTGTTTTTT. It yields the protein CASSLGQGDEKLFF. The V call is TRBV5-1, the J call TRBJ1-4; 9 bases agree with TRBD1. CDR3 length: 14 residues. The germline CDR1 and CDR2 sequences are SGHRS and YFSETQ. Unmatched junction bases numbered 0, after V lost 0 bases and J lost 6 bases.

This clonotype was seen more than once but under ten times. CDR3 nucleotide sequence: TGTGCCAGCAGCTTAGATAATGTTGACACCGGGGAGCTGTTTTTT. Translation gives CASSLDNVDTGELFF. The chain is built from TRBV11-2 and TRBJ2-2; unclear D gene. This CDR3 is built from 15 residues. Germline CDR1 and CDR2: SGHAT and FQNNGV. Trimming pared 0 bases from V and 3 bases from J, leaving 8 bases between. The entire variable domain, with the rest obtained from reference TRBV11-2 and TRBJ2-2, is as follows: EAGVAQSPRYKIIEKRQSVAFWCNPISGHATLYWYQQILGQGPKLLIQFQNNGVVDDSQLPKDRFSAERLKGVDSTLKIQPAKLEDSAVYLCASSLDNVDTGELFFGEGSRLTVL.

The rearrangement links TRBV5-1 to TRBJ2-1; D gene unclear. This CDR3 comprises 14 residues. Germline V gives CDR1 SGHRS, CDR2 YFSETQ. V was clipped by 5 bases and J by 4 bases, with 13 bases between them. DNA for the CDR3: TGCGCCAGCAGTCCGAGCGCGATATACAATGAGCAGTTCTTC. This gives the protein CASSPSAIYNEQFF.

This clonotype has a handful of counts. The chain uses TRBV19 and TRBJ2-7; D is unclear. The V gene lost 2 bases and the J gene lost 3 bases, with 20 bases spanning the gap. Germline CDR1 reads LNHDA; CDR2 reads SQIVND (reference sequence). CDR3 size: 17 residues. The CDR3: CASSITPTPAYNYEQYF. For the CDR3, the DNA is TGTGCCAGTAGTATAACCCCTACGCCCGCATACAACTACGAGCAGTACTTC.

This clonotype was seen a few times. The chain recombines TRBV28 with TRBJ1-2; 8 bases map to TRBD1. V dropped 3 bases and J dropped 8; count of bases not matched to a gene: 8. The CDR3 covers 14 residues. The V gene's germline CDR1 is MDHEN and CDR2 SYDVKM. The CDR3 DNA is TGTGCCAGCAGTTTGTCGGGACAGGTGGGAGGCTACACCTTC. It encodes CASSLSGQVGGYTF.

CDR3 amino acids: CASSLPQSGETQYF. Here the CDR3 DNA reads TGCGCCAGCAGCCTACCACAATCTGGAGAGACCCAGTACTTC. The chain combines TRBV4-1 with TRBJ2-5, with D unresolved. The CDR3 runs to 14 residues. Between the trimmed V and J ends, which lost 4 bases and 4 bases, there was a span of 13 bases. Germline V gives CDR1 MGHRA, CDR2 YSYEKL.

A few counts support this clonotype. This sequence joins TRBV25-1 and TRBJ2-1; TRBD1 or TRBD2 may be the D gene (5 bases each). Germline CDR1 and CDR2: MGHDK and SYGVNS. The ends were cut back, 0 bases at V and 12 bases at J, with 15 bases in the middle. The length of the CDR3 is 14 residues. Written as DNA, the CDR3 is TGTGCCAGCAGTGAATATGGGGGTGGGGCCTCGCAGTTCTTC. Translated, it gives CASSEYGGGASQFF.

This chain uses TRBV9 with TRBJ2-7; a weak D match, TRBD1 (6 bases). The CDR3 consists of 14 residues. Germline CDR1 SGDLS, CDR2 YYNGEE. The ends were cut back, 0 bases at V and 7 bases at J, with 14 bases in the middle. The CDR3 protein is CASSVGGTRNEQYF. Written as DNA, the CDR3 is TGTGCCAGCAGCGTAGGGGGGACAAGAAATGAGCAGTACTTC.

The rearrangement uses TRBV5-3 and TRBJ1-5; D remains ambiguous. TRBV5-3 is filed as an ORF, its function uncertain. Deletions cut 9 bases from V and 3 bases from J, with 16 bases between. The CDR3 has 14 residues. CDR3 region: CAMSPEPHNQPQHF. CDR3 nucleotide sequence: TGTGCCATGAGCCCTGAGCCCCACAATCAGCCCCAGCATTTT.

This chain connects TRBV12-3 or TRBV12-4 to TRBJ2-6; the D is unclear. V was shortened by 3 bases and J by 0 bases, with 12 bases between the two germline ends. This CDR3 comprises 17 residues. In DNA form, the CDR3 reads TGTGCCAGCAGTTTGATGCGGCTGAACTCTGGGGCCAACGTCCTGACTTTC. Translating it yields CASSLMRLNSGANVLTF.

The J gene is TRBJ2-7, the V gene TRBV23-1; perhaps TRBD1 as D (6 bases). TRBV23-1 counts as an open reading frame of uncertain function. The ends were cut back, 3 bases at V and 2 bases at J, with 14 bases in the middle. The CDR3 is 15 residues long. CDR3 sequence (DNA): TGCGCCAGCAGTCATTGGCAGGGGAGACCCTACGAGCAGTACGTC. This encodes CASSHWQGRPYEQYV.